This entry is about one T cell receptor beta chain. This table comes from immunoSEQ multiplex PCR, and its TCRdb copy is limited to in-frame clones, with some not included. The repertoire includes about 38,000 clones, 91% of them detected once, and about 12% sits in the top ten. The record originates from a study of T cell changes during pregnancy in multiple sclerosis. V shed 5 bases and J 2 bases; nucleotides not matched to a gene: 4. Germline V gives CDR1 MNHNS, CDR2 SASEGT. This CDR3 is built from 14 residues. This chain connects TRBV6-1 to TRBJ2-5; 8 positions match TRBD2. The source material was CD8+ T cells from peripheral blood mononuclear cells, sampled after pregnancy. This receptor was taken from a female donor with multiple sclerosis, enrolled in a pregnancy study. CDR3 in amino acids: CASSSGLGQETQYF. In nucleotides, the CDR3 is TGTGCCAGCAGTTCGGGACTAGGGCAAGAGACCCAGTACTTC.